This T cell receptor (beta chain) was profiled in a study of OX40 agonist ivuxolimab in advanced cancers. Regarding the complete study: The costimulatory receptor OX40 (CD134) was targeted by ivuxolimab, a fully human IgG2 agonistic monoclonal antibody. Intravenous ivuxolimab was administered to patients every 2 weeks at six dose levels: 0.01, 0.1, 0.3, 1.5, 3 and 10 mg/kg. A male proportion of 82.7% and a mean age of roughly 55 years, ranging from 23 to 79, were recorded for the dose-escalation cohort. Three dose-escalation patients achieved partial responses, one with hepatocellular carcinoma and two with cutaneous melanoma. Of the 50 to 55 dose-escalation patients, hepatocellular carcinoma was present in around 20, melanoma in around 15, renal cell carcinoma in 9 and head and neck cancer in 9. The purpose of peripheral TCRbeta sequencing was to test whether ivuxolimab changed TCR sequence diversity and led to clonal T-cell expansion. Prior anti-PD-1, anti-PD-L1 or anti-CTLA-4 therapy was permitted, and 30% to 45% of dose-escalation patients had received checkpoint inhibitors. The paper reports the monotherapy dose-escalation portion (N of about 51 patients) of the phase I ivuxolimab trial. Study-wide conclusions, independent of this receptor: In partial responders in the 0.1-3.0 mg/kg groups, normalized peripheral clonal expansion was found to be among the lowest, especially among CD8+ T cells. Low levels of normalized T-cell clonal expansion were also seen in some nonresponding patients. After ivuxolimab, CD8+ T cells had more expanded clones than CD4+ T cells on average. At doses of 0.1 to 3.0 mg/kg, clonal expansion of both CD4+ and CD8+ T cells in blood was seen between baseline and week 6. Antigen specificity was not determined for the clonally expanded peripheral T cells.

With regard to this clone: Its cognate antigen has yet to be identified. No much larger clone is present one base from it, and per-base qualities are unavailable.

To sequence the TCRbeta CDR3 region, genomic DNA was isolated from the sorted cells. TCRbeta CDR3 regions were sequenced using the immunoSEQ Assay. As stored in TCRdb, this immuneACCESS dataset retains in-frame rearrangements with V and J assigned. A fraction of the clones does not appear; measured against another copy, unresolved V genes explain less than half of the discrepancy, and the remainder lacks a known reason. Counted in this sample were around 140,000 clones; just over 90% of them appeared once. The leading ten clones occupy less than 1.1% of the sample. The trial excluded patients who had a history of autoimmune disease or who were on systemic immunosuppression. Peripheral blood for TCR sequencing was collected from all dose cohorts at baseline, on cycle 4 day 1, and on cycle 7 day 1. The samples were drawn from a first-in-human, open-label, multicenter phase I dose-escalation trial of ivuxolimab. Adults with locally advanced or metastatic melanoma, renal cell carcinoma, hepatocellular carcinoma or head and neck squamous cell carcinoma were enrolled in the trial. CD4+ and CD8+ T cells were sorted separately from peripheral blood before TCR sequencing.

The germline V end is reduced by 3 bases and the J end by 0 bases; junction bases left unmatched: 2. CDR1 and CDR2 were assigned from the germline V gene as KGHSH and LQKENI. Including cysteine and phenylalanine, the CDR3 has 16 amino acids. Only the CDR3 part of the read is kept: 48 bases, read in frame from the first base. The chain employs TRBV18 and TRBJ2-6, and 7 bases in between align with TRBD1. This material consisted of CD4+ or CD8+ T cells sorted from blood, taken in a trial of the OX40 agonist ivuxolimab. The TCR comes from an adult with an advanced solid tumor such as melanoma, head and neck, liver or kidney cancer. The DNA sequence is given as TGTGCCAGCTCACCGGGACAGCCCTCTGGGGCCAACGTCCTGACTTTC. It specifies CASSPGQPSGANVLTF.